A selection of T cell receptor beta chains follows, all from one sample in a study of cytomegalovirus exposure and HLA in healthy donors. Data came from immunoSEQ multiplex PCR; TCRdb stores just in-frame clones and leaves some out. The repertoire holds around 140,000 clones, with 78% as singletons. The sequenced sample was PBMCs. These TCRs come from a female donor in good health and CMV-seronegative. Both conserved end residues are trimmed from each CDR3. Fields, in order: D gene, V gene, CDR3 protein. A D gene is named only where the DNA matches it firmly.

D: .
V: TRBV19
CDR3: ASYIRLNYEQY

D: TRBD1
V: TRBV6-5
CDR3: ATYRGLYEQY

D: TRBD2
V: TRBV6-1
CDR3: ASRAGGPGGELF

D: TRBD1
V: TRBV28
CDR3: ASSKRQGLGGYT

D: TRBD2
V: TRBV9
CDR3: ASSIKGTSGGRETGELF

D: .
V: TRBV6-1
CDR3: ASSGTSEAF

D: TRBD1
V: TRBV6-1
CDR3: ASSEASKGANWNEQF

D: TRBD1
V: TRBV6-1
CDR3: ASSVTGAASYEQY

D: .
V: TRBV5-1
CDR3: ASSLSGVTNEKLF

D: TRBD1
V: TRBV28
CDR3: ASTTWTGDQPQH

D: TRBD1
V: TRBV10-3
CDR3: AISDVGQGNEQY

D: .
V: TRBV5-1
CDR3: ASSLSPGLLNYGYT

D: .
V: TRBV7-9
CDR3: ASSLGPRRVAGELF

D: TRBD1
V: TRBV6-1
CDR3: ASSRDRVNTEAF

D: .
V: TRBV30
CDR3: AYPGTGNTGELF

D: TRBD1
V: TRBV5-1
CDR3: ASSLRQGALNSPLH

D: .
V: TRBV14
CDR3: ASSPNTGPNQPQH

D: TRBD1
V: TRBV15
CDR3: ATSRLGTGWLGETQY

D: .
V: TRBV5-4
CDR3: ASSLAYKGDNEQF

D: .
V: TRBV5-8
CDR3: ASRVPRDLSAGYT

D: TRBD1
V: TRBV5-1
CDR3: ASTEGAGYEQY

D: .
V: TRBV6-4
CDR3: ASSTGQNTEAF

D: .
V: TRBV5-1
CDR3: ASSLSGEKVEKLF

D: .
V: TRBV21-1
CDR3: ASSKAQGNGLNNEKLF

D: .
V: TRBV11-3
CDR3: ASSLSGWQETQY

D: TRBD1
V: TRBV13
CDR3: ASSYGTEITEAF

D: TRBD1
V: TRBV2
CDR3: ASGSGGSYNEQF

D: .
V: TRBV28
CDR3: ASRFPAGINYGYT

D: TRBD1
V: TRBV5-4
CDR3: ASSPGTAYEQY

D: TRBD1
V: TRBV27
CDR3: ASSPMATGYGYT

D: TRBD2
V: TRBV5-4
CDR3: ASSLEPAGDTGELF

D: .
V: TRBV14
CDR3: ASSVNYEQY

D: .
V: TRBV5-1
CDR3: ASSLVTGEYEQY

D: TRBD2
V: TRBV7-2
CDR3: ASSFNPLIAGPQETQY

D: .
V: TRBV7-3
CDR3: ASSLDTYNEQF

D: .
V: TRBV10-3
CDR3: AISDGYSNQPQH

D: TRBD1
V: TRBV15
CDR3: ATSSQGVTEAF

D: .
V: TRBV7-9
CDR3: SSSLQGYEQY

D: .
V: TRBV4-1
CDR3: ASSQDRGLSTDTQY

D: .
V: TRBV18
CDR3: ASSPFGGGDYGYT

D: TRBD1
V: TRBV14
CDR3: ASRENRGGNTEAF

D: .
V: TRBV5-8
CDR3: ASTWLAYGYT

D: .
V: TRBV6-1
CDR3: ASSEANGPEQY

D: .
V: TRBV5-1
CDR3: ASSLLQGGTDTQY

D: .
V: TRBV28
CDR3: ASSSRRTPGLRGPEAF

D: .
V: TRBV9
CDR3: ASSVAGSPRNEQY

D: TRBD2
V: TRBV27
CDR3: ASSLLSGRSYEQY

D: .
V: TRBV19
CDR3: ASSSVGGAGAQGYT

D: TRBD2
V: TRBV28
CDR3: ASSLAGGPREQF

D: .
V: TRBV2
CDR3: ASSAPSGYEQY

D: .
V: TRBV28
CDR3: ASQQGTWELL

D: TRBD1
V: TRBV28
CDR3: ASSPVLGTGGGYEQY